What follows are 7 T cell receptor beta chains derived from one specimen sequenced in a study of shared clonotypes between healthy human individuals. Sequencing was performed with immunoSEQ multiplex PCR; in TCRdb, only in-frame clones are kept and a portion is missing. The sample yields some 2.1 million clones, less than 95% seen once. CD45RO-negative, CCR7-selected cells formed the naive CD8 fraction, which excluded terminally differentiated effector memory CD45RA+ cells. The source material was naive CD8+ T cells sorted from blood. The source of these receptors is a man younger than 35 in good health.

The chain links TRBV21-1 to TRBJ2-1; no DNA check was done on the table's D call, TRBD2. TRBV21-1 is reported as a pseudogene. This CDR3 is built from 17 residues. The CDR3 DNA is TGTGCCAGCAGCAGATGGACTCCTTCCCCTTCCTACAATGAGCAGTTCTTC. Translating it yields CASSRWTPSPSYNEQFF.

V is TRBV14 and J is TRBJ2-5; 7 bases are a match to TRBD1. V gave up 5 bases and J gave up 7 bases; unmatched junction bases: 7. Germline V gene lookup returns CDR1 SGHDN and CDR2 FVKESK. The CDR3 contains 13 residues. The CDR3 reads CASSATGRVTQYF. The CDR3 nucleotides are TGTGCCAGCAGCGCGACAGGGCGAGTGACCCAGTACTTC. The full variable domain, its missing parts supplied by reference TRBV14 and TRBJ2-5, is EAGVTQFPSHSVIEKGQTVTLRCDPISGHDNLYWYRRVMGKEIKFLLHFVKESKQDESGMPNNRFLAERTGGTYSTLKVQPAELEDSGVYFCASSATGRVTQYFGPGTRLLVL.

DNA of the CDR3: TGCGCCAGCAGCTTCTGGGACGCCCCCTCCTACGAGCAGTACTTC. Encoded protein: CASSFWDAPSYEQYF. The V and J genes are TRBV5-1 and TRBJ2-7; D may match TRBD1 or TRBD2 (5 bases each). This CDR3 spans 15 amino acids. Between the trimmed V and J ends, which lost 2 bases and 0 bases, there was a span of 12 bases. Germline V gives CDR1 SGHRS, CDR2 YFSETQ.

The CDR3 DNA is TGTGCCAGCAGCTTAGACAGGAGTAGGTCCTATAATTCACCCCTCCACTTT. Its protein is CASSLDRSRSYNSPLHF. This chain links TRBV11-3 with TRBJ1-6; D is unclear. The CDR3 covers 17 residues. The germline CDR1 and CDR2 sequences are SGHNT and YENEEA. The ends were cut back, 0 bases at V and 1 base at J, with 10 bases in the middle.

This chain connects TRBV6-6 to TRBJ1-1; D is undetermined. Trimming took off 5 bases at V and 0 bases at J, with 10 bases between the two ends. Looked up from germline, CDR1 is MNHNY and CDR2 is SVGAGI (reference sequence). The CDR3 runs 14 residues. The CDR3 sequence is CASSNYPVNTEAFF. CDR3 DNA: TGTGCCAGCAGTAATTACCCCGTGAACACTGAAGCTTTCTTT.

The chain employs TRBV30 and TRBJ2-3, with TRBD2 as a possible D gene (6 bases). Trimming pared 2 bases from V and 8 bases from J, leaving 14 bases between. The CDR3 is 13 amino acids. Germline assignment: CDR1 GTSNPN and CDR2 SVGIG (reference sequence). The CDR3 bases are TGTGCCTGGAGTAGCGGGTTAGGAGGTACGCAGTATTTT. It specifies CAWSSGLGGTQYF. Drawing the rest from reference TRBV30 and TRBJ2-3, the complete variable domain is SQTIHQWPATLVQPVGSPLSLECTVEGTSNPNLYWYRQAAGRGLQLLFYSVGIGQISSEVPQNLSASRPQDRQFILSSKKLLLSDSGFYLCAWSSGLGGTQYFGPGTRLTVL.

V gene TRBV7-6 combines with J gene TRBJ1-2; perhaps TRBD1 as D (5 bases). The germline V gene encodes CDR1 SGHVS and CDR2 FNYEAQ. The CDR3 contains 14 residues. The ends were cut back, 5 bases at V and 8 bases at J, with 18 bases in the middle. Here the CDR3 reads CASSPNARVDGYTF. In DNA, the CDR3 is TGTGCCAGCAGCCCCAATGCCAGGGTTGACGGCTACACCTTC.